One and the same sample provided the 20 T cell receptor beta chains below, sequenced in a study of cytomegalovirus exposure and HLA in healthy donors. PCR was performed using 60 Vbeta and 13 Jbeta primers. Method: immunoSEQ multiplex PCR; TCRdb's copy keeps in-frame clones and lacks some. The sample contains over 150,000 clones, 70% to 85% of which appear only once. The sample was PBMCs. These TCRs come from a girl aged 2 to 10 in good health and CMV-seropositive.

This clone was observed a few times. The V gene is TRBV10-3, the J gene TRBJ1-1, with 8 positions matching TRBD1. Germline V CDR1 and CDR2: ENHRY, SYGVKD. The CDR3 runs to 13 residues. J gave up 1 base and V 6 bases, and 1 base lay outside the gene matches. The CDR3 spells CAIRQGGNTEAFF. CDR3 bases: TGTGCCATCAGACAGGGGGGGAACACTGAAGCTTTCTTT.

The chain employs TRBV15 and TRBJ1-5; D not certain. With 0 bases removed from V and 0 bases from J, the gap between germline ends came to 9 bases. The CDR3 covers 16 residues. CDR1 is LNHNV, CDR2 YYDKDF, per germline (reference sequence). The CDR3 sequence is CATSRDAGNSNQPQHF. DNA of the CDR3: TGTGCCACCAGCAGAGATGCGGGTAATAGCAATCAGCCCCAGCATTTT.

The CDR3 nucleotides read TGTGCCAGCAGCGTCCAGGGCCCAGATACGCAGTATTTT. It encodes CASSVQGPDTQYF. This sequence joins TRBV9 and TRBJ2-3; D perhaps matches TRBD1 (5 bases). CDR1 and CDR2 from the germline V gene are SGDLS and YYNGEE. V lost 2 bases, J lost 4 bases, and 8 bases lay in between. The CDR3 loop spans 13 amino acids.

The genes are TRBV27 and TRBJ2-7, with TRBD1 matching over 9 bases. The germline V gene has CDR1 MNHEY and CDR2 SMNVEV (reference sequence). The trim removed 2 bases at V and 1 base at J, leaving 18 bases unmatched. The CDR3 is 20 amino acids. The CDR3 nucleotides are TGTGCCAGCAGTTTACCCACCCGGGGAGGGGTCGGGACAGGGTCCTACGAGCAGTACTTC. It translates to CASSLPTRGGVGTGSYEQYF.

Written as DNA, the CDR3 is TGCGCCAGCAGCTTGGGGGACAGGCTATTCAATCAGCCCCAGCATTTT. Amino acids: CASSLGDRLFNQPQHF. The chain recombines TRBV5-1 with TRBJ1-5; 8 bases are shared with TRBD1. Germline values: CDR1 SGHRS, CDR2 YFSETQ. CDR3 length: 16 amino acids. The V and J ends lost 0 bases and 3 bases, in that order; junction bases with no gene match: 5.

The chain links TRBV5-1 to TRBJ2-3; D gene unclear. From germline, CDR1 is SGHRS and CDR2 YFSETQ. The CDR3 has 16 amino acids. Trimming shortened V by 0 bases and J by 6 bases, and 17 bases separated the two germline ends. CDR3 in amino acids: CASSLALERRSDTQYF. CDR3 DNA sequence: TGCGCCAGCAGCTTGGCCCTGGAGAGGCGGTCCGATACGCAGTATTTT.

The table lists this clone with a count of one. J is TRBJ2-2 and V is TRBV11-3; possible D gene TRBD1, 5 bases. The CDR3 sequence is 15 residues long. Per germline, CDR1 SGHNT and CDR2 YENEEA. Trimming pared 5 bases from V and 2 bases from J, leaving 12 bases between. DNA of the CDR3: TGTGCCAGCAGCAAGGACACGGCTAACACCGGGGAGCTGTTTTTT. Protein sequence: CASSKDTANTGELFF.

The chain is built from TRBV5-8 and TRBJ1-2, with 7 nucleotides matching TRBD1. Per germline, CDR1 SGHTS and CDR2 YDEGEE. This CDR3 has 14 amino acids. J lost 4 bases, V lost 0 bases, and 3 bases had no gene match. CDR3 DNA sequence: TGTGCCAGCAGCTTGGGGACAGGAGCCTATGGCTACACCTTC. This translates into CASSLGTGAYGYTF.

The rearrangement uses TRBV28 and TRBJ2-3; 7 bases agree with TRBD2. Trimming at V came to 2 bases and at J to 4 bases, leaving 18 bases not matched to a gene. The CDR3 is 19 amino acids. The germline CDR1 and CDR2 sequences are MDHEN and SYDVKM. The CDR3 is CASSLTLTGVSGLADTQYF. CDR3 nucleotide sequence: TGTGCCAGCAGTTTAACCTTGACGGGGGTTAGCGGGCTGGCAGATACGCAGTATTTT. Filled out from reference TRBV28 and TRBJ2-3, the complete variable domain reads DVKVTQSSRYLVKRTGEKVFLECVQDMDHENMFWYRQDPGLGLRLIYFSYDVKMKEKGDIPEGYSVSREKKERFSLILESASTNQTSMYLCASSLTLTGVSGLADTQYFGPGTRLTVL.

In this sample, this clone turned up once. This CDR3 is CASSVGPRYQETQYF. DNA for the CDR3: TGTGCCAGCAGTGTAGGCCCTAGATACCAAGAGACCCAGTACTTC. The chain has TRBV2 and TRBJ2-5; D remains unclear. The CDR3 totals 15 residues. V shed 4 bases and J shed 0 bases, with 12 bases lying between them. Germline-derived CDR1 and CDR2 are SNHLY and FYNNEI.

The chain employs TRBV25-1 and TRBJ2-7, with D unclear. The V end lost 11 bases, the J end lost 4 bases, and 3 bases lay between the germline ends. The germline CDR1 and CDR2 sequences are MGHDK and SYGVNS. The CDR3 has 8 amino acids. The CDR3 DNA follows: TGTGCCCTATACGAGCAGTACTTC. Translation: CALYEQYF.

This clone was detected once. V usage is TRBV5-1 and J usage is TRBJ2-3; a possible D gene is TRBD2 (6 bases). The length of the CDR3 is 14 residues. Germline V gives CDR1 SGHRS, CDR2 YFSETQ. Trimming shortened V by 4 bases and J by 2 bases, and 11 bases separated the two germline ends. In DNA form, the CDR3 reads TGCGCCAGCAGCCCGGACTACCCCACAGATACGCAGTATTTT. Translating gives CASSPDYPTDTQYF.

The chain carries TRBV18 and TRBJ1-6, with D unresolved. The CDR3 extends over 13 amino acids. Germline values: CDR1 KGHSH, CDR2 LQKENI. The CDR3, as DNA: TGTGCGGCAAGGAGGGTTGATAATTCACCCCTCCACTTT. Encoded protein: CAARRVDNSPLHF.

J is TRBJ1-1 and V is TRBV2; 8 bases are shared with TRBD1. The CDR3 has 13 residues. V was clipped by 4 bases and J by 9 bases; unmatched bases: 7. Per germline, CDR1 SNHLY and CDR2 FYNNEI. As DNA, the CDR3 is TGTGCCAGCAGTGTAACAGGGGGACGCCAAGCTTTCTTT. This translates into CASSVTGGRQAFF. The full variable domain, in which reference TRBV2 and TRBJ1-1 provide the parts outside the CDR3, is EPEVTQTPSHQVTQMGQEVILRCVPISNHLYFYWYRQILGQKVEFLVSFYNNEISEKSEIFDDQFSVERPDGSNFTLKIRSTKLEDSAMYFCASSVTGGRQAFFGQGTRLTVV.

V usage is TRBV2 and J usage is TRBJ2-7; 8 bases line up with TRBD1. The length of the CDR3 is 15 residues. Germline CDR1 reads SNHLY; CDR2 reads FYNNEI. The V gene end was trimmed by 2 bases and the J gene end by 7 bases; junction bases not matched to a gene: 10. The CDR3 DNA sequence: TGTGCCAGCAGTGAACAGGGCAGGGGGCATGGTGAGCAGTACTTC. Translating it yields CASSEQGRGHGEQYF.

Here the CDR3 DNA reads TGTGCCAGCAGTTTAAGTTGGCGGATAAATCAGCCCCAGCATTTT. Translating gives CASSLSWRINQPQHF. The genes are TRBV27 and TRBJ1-5; D ambiguous. Trimming left V 2 bases short and J 4 bases short, with 12 bases between. The CDR3 sequence is 15 residues long. The V gene's germline CDR1 is MNHEY and CDR2 SMNVEV (reference sequence).

The CDR3 region has the DNA TGTGCCAGCAGCACCCCGGACAGGGGCCATGGGTATGGCTACACCTTC. Protein: CASSTPDRGHGYGYTF. This sequence joins TRBV7-9 and TRBJ1-2, with 9 bases that match TRBD1. The CDR3 is 16 amino acids. CDR1 and CDR2 from the germline V gene are SEHNR and FQNEAQ (reference sequence). The junction had 12 bases not matched to a gene; V was cut back by 5 bases and J by 5 bases.

J is TRBJ1-2 and V is TRBV18, with 10 bases fitting TRBD1. The trim removed 4 bases at V and 4 bases at J, leaving 6 bases unmatched. The CDR3 extends over 15 amino acids. Germline lookup yields CDR1 KGHSH and CDR2 LQKENI. CDR3 sequence (DNA): TGTGCCAGCTCACAAGCGGGACAGGGGCTCTATGGCTACACCTTC. It encodes CASSQAGQGLYGYTF.

The CDR3 DNA is TGTGCCTGGAGTGCTGACGGAACTACCGGCCAGCCCCAGCATTTT. Amino acids: CAWSADGTTGQPQHF. J is TRBJ1-5 and V is TRBV30; the D is unclear. Germline V gene lookup returns CDR1 GTSNPN and CDR2 SVGIG (reference sequence). The CDR3 totals 15 residues. Trimming took 1 base from V and 7 from J, leaving 17 bases between them.

This sequence joins TRBV27 and TRBJ2-2; D might be TRBD2 (6 bases). V lost 6 bases, J lost 6 bases, and 17 bases lay in between. Germline V lookup: CDR1 MNHEY, CDR2 SMNVEV (reference sequence). The CDR3 spans 15 residues. As DNA, the CDR3 is TGTGCCAGCAGACGGGACTTCGTAGGAGCCGGGGAGCTGTTTTTT. Encoded protein: CASRRDFVGAGELFF.